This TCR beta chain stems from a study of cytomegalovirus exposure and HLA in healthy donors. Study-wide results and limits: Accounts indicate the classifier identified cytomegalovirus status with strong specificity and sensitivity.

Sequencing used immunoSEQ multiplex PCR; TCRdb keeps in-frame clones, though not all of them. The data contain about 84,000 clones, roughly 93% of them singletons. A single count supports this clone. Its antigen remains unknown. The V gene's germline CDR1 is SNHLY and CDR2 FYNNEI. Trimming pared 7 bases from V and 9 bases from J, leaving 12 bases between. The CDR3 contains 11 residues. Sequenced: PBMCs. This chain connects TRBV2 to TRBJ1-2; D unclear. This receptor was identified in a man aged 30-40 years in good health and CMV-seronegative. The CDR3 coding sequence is TGTGCCAGCACAGGCCAACAAAGCTACACCTTC. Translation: CASTGQQSYTF. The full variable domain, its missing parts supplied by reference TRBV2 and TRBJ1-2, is EPEVTQTPSHQVTQMGQEVILRCVPISNHLYFYWYRQILGQKVEFLVSFYNNEISEKSEIFDDQFSVERPDGSNFTLKIRSTKLEDSAMYFCASTGQQSYTFGSGTRLTVV.